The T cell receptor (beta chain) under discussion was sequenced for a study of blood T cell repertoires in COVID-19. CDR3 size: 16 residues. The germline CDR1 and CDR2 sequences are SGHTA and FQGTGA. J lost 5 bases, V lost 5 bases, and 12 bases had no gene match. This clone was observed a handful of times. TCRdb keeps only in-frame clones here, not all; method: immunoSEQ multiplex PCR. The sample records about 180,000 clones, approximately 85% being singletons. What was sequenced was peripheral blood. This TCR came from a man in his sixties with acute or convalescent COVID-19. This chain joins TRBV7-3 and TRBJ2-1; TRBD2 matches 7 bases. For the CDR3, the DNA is TGTGCCAGCAGCCCGGACCCCGGGACTACTCACAATGAGCAGTTCTTC. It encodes CASSPDPGTTHNEQFF.